This TCR beta chain stems from a study of blood T cell repertoires in COVID-19. About the study: Nucleic acid was either cDNA or gDNA, and it came from T cells, B-cell-depleted T cells, or PBMCs.

Cohorts were based on clinical histories the participants reported. About this clone itself: A read error may account for a junction end that differs from germline.

The length of the CDR3 is 11 residues. From germline, CDR1 is GTSNPN and CDR2 SVGIG (reference sequence). Sequencing used immunoSEQ multiplex PCR; TCRdb keeps in-frame clones, though not all of them. Of under 200,000 clones in the sample, about nine tenths were seen once. This chain joins TRBV30 and TRBJ2-7, with 8 bases lining up with TRBD1. The sequencing input was PBMCs or T cells enriched from blood (not recorded which). The receptor was derived from a woman between 18 and 29 years old who had recovered from COVID-19. The CDR3 DNA reads as TGTGCCTGGAGTTTCCGGGGACAGGTCTTTTTC. Amino acid sequence: CAWSFRGQVFF.